The rows below give T cell receptor beta chains drawn from one sample of a study of control samples from healthy donors and cancer patients. Assay: immunoSEQ multiplex PCR; the TCRdb copy retains only in-frame clones and omits some. The top ten clones hold approximately 30% of a sample with 70,000 or so clones, over 75% of them seen once. The sequenced material came from blood. The receptor set was obtained from a man aged 45-65 years in good health. CDR3s include the opening cysteine and the closing phenylalanine or tryptophan. D genes are given only for firm matches. Expanded clones get a size class; other rows say once, few or many, or leave the size out.

d_gene | abundance | j_gene | v_gene | CDR3nt | CDR3aa
. | . | TRBJ1-1 | TRBV5-4 | TGTGCCAGCAGCTTAGTTATGAACACTGAAGCTTTCTTT | CASSLVMNTEAFF
. | . | TRBJ2-7 | TRBV5-5 | TGTGCCAGCAGCTTGGAGGATCTGGCACAGAACGAGCAGTACTTC | CASSLEDLAQNEQYF
TRBD1 | few | TRBJ2-5 | TRBV4-2 | TGTGCCAGCAGCCAAGAGGAAGGGGGCGGGGAGACCCAGTACTTC | CASSQEEGGGETQYF
. | . | TRBJ1-5 | TRBV9 | TGTGCCAGCAGCGCCGGGGGGGGAGGCGGCAATCAGCCCCAGCATTTT | CASSAGGGGGNQPQHF
. | . | TRBJ2-5 | TRBV10-3 | TGTGCCATCAGTGAGCCAGCAGGGGTCACAGAGACCCAGTACTTC | CAISEPAGVTETQYF
. | . | TRBJ2-1 | TRBV25-1 | TGTGCCAGCAGGGGGGATTCTAGCTCCTACAATGAGCAGTTCTTC | CASRGDSSSYNEQFF
TRBD2 | . | TRBJ2-5 | TRBV29-1 | TGCAGCGTCCCCAGCGGGGCCCAAGAGACCCAGTACTTC | CSVPSGAQETQYF
. | . | TRBJ1-4 | TRBV7-2 | TGTGCCAGCAGCTTAGCGGGGACAACGACCTCGGTTCGGAAACTGTTTTTT | CASSLAGTTTSVRKLFF
. | . | TRBJ2-1 | TRBV21-1 | TGTGCCAGCCCTCTAGCGGGGGAGTACAATGAGCAGTTCTTC | CASPLAGEYNEQFF
TRBD2 | . | TRBJ2-3 | TRBV2 | TGTGCCAGCAGTGCATCTAGCGGGGCGCGACTTACGCAGTATTTT | CASSASSGARLTQYF
TRBD1 | . | TRBJ2-7 | TRBV4-3 | TGCGCCAGCAGCGCCCACAGGGGTCCCTACGAGCAGTACTTC | CASSAHRGPYEQYF
TRBD1 | once | TRBJ1-5 | TRBV30 | TGTGCCTGTTCTACCTCCGGGACAGGGTTAGGTCAGCCCCAGCATTTT | CACSTSGTGLGQPQHF
. | . | TRBJ1-2 | TRBV5-6 | TGTGCCAGCAGTTTGAACAGGGCCTATGGCTACACCTTC | CASSLNRAYGYTF
TRBD2 | . | TRBJ2-5 | TRBV4-1 | TGCGCCAGCAGCCTCTGGACTAGCGGGCAGACTAAAGAGACCCAGTACTTC | CASSLWTSGQTKETQYF
. | . | TRBJ2-1 | TRBV19 | TGTGCCAGTAGTATAAGGGTGAGCTCGAGCTCCTACAATGAGCAGTTCTTC | CASSIRVSSSSYNEQFF
. | . | TRBJ2-3 | TRBV5-4 | TGTGCCAGCAGACGGGATTATAGCACAGATACGCAGTATTTT | CASRRDYSTDTQYF
. | . | TRBJ2-2 | TRBV29-1 | TGCAGCGTTGGAGGAGGCGCGTACGACACCGGGGAGCTGTTTTTT | CSVGGGAYDTGELFF
. | . | TRBJ1-2 | TRBV6-5 | TGTGCCAGCAGGAAGGGGCTATACAACTATGGCTACACCTTC | CASRKGLYNYGYTF
. | . | TRBJ1-3 | TRBV19 | TGTGCCAGTAGTGGAGTGGGGATTCCTGGAAACACCATATATTTT | CASSGVGIPGNTIYF
. | . | TRBJ2-1 | TRBV28 | TGTGCCAGCAGTTTTACCAATGAGCAGTTCTTC | CASSFTNEQFF
. | . | TRBJ2-7 | TRBV27 | TGTGCCAGCAGTTTATCCCGAGACCACGAGCAGTACTTC | CASSLSRDHEQYF
. | . | TRBJ2-7 | TRBV4-1 | TGCGCCAGCAGCCAAGATTTAGGACGATCCCCCTACGAGCAGTACTTC | CASSQDLGRSPYEQYF
. | . | TRBJ1-1 | TRBV11-2 | TGTGCCAGCAGCCTAGTGGTGGGACTCCTTCACACTGAAGCTTTCTTT | CASSLVVGLLHTEAFF
. | . | TRBJ2-1 | TRBV5-1 | TGCGCCAGCAGCTTCAGGAGCTCCTACAATGAGCAGTTCTTC | CASSFRSSYNEQFF
TRBD1 | once | TRBJ1-2 | TRBV30 | TGTGCCTGGAGTACGCCGGGACAGGGGGGCTATGGCTACACCTTC | CAWSTPGQGGYGYTF
. | . | TRBJ2-3 | TRBV10-3 | TGTGCCATCGGGGTCAAGTCTAGCAAGCTAAGAGGTCCAGATACGCAGTATTTT | CAIGVKSSKLRGPDTQYF
. | . | TRBJ2-4 | TRBV9 | TGTGCCAGCAGCCAGGAACCTCGATTAGCCAAAAACATTCAGTACTTC | CASSQEPRLAKNIQYF
. | once | TRBJ2-2 | TRBV27 | TGTGCCAGCAGTCCCCGGTGGCAGGGGTTCGCGAACACCGGGGAGCTGTTTTTT | CASSPRWQGFANTGELFF
. | . | TRBJ1-2 | TRBV15 | TGTGCCACCAGCAGAGGGCAGGAGGGCAACTATGGCTACACCTTC | CATSRGQEGNYGYTF
. | . | TRBJ2-3 | TRBV6-4 | TGTGCCAGCAGTGTGGGGGGCGCCACAGATACGCAGTATTTT | CASSVGGATDTQYF
. | . | TRBJ2-6 | TRBV12-3/TRBV12-4 | TGTGCCAGCAGTTATGGGGCCAACGTCCTGACTTTC | CASSYGANVLTF
TRBD1 | . | TRBJ1-1 | TRBV15 | TGTGCCACCGGCCGGGACAGGGGGCTGAGCACTGAAGCTTTCTTT | CATGRDRGLSTEAFF
. | . | TRBJ2-4 | TRBV6-2/TRBV6-3 | TGTGCCAGCAGTTACGGAGGAACCAAAAACATTCAGTACTTC | CASSYGGTKNIQYF
. | few | TRBJ1-6 | TRBV19 | TGTGCCAGTGGTCACCGCGACAGGTATAATTCACCCCTCCACTTT | CASGHRDRYNSPLHF
. | . | TRBJ2-2 | TRBV25-1 | TGTGCCAGCAGTGAATCTCTAGACGGGGAGCTGTTTTTT | CASSESLDGELFF
. | . | TRBJ1-6 | TRBV29-1 | TGCAGCGTTCGGTCAGTCGGTTCACCCCTCCACTTT | CSVRSVGSPLHF
. | . | TRBJ2-2 | TRBV11-3 | TGTGCCAGCAGCCCAGGCTACAAGAACACCGGGGAGCTGTTTTTT | CASSPGYKNTGELFF
. | . | TRBJ2-7 | TRBV27 | TGTGCCAGCAGTCTTAGGTGGACCTACGAGCAGTACTTC | CASSLRWTYEQYF
. | . | TRBJ2-7 | TRBV7-2 | TGTGCCAGCAGACAGACGGCATCCTACGAGCAGTACTTC | CASRQTASYEQYF
. | . | TRBJ1-4 | TRBV4-3 | TGCGCCAGCAGCCAAGGGTTTTTAGCTAATGAAAAACTGTTTTTT | CASSQGFLANEKLFF
TRBD2 | . | TRBJ2-3 | TRBV5-1 | TGCGCCAGCAGCTTGGCCCCAGCGGGGGCCACAGATACGCAGTATTTT | CASSLAPAGATDTQYF
. | . | TRBJ1-2 | TRBV27 | TGTGCCAGCAGTCCGGGGGGGTATGGCTACACCTTC | CASSPGGYGYTF
TRBD1 | . | TRBJ1-6 | TRBV7-9 | TGTGCCAGCAGCTCGGTAGGGGGCCTCCGACTGAATTCACCCCTCCACTTT | CASSSVGGLRLNSPLHF
TRBD2 | . | TRBJ2-1 | TRBV7-2 | TGTGCCAGCAGCACAAGCGGGGGGGACTACAATGAGCAGTTCTTC | CASSTSGGDYNEQFF
. | once | TRBJ1-6 | TRBV19 | TGTGCCAGTAGTATTGGAGGGTTACCCCTCCACTTT | CASSIGGLPLHF
. | few | TRBJ1-2 | TRBV9 | TGTGCCAGCAGCGTCGGGACGGACAACTATGGCTACACCTTC | CASSVGTDNYGYTF
. | . | TRBJ2-7 | TRBV7-9 | TGTGCCAGCAGCTTAGGAGAGGCCAGGGTCCAGGGGCAGTACTTC | CASSLGEARVQGQYF
TRBD2 | . | TRBJ2-5 | TRBV7-2 | TGTGCCAGCAGCTTAGCGCATAGCGGGCCAGAGACCCAGTACTTC | CASSLAHSGPETQYF
TRBD1 | . | TRBJ1-6 | TRBV5-6 | TGTGCCAGCATGAGAAGCGGGACAGGGGGCAATAATTCACCCCTCCACTTT | CASMRSGTGGNNSPLHF
. | . | TRBJ2-6 | TRBV19 | TGTGCCAGTAGTAGGGAGATAGTGGGGTCCAACGTCCTGACTTTC | CASSREIVGSNVLTF
. | . | TRBJ1-2 | TRBV12-3/TRBV12-4 | TGTGCCAGCAGACAGACAAACAACTATGGCTACACCTTC | CASRQTNNYGYTF
. | . | TRBJ1-2 | TRBV6-5 | TGTGCCAGCAGTTACTCGAAGCAGGGTGCCTATGGCTACACCTTC | CASSYSKQGAYGYTF
. | . | TRBJ2-5 | TRBV4-3 | TGCGCCAGCAGCCAAGTTTCCGGGATAGTGGGAGAGACCCAGTACTTC | CASSQVSGIVGETQYF
. | few | TRBJ2-3 | TRBV6-6 | TGTGCCAGCAGGGTGAGAGGGGGAAGAGATACGCAGTATTTT | CASRVRGGRDTQYF
. | . | TRBJ2-3 | TRBV20-1 | TGCAGTGCCCCCAGAGATACGCAGTATTTT | CSAPRDTQYF
. | . | TRBJ1-5 | TRBV7-9 | TGTGCCAGCAGCTCAGTCGGCAGGGATCAGCCCCAGCATTTT | CASSSVGRDQPQHF
. | . | TRBJ1-4 | TRBV6-5 | TGTGCCAGCAGTCTACGGGCCGCAGGGAATGAAAAACTGTTTTTT | CASSLRAAGNEKLFF
. | . | TRBJ1-6 | TRBV25-1 | TGTGCCAGCAAGGGGGACTCCTATAATTCACCCCTCCACTTT | CASKGDSYNSPLHF
. | . | TRBJ1-5 | TRBV7-8 | TGTGCCAGCAGCTTACAGGGTGAGGTGAGCAATCAGCCCCAGCATTTT | CASSLQGEVSNQPQHF
. | . | TRBJ1-5 | TRBV4-2 | TGTGCCAGCAGCCAAGAAACGGTTTTGAAGGATCAGCCCCAGCATTTT | CASSQETVLKDQPQHF